This TCR beta chain was captured in a study of cytomegalovirus exposure and HLA in healthy donors. Broader study findings: Researchers catalogued some 160 TCR beta chains as cytomegalovirus-associated.

To note about this clone: Its matching antigen is unknown.

The CDR3 has 16 residues. The ends were cut back, 4 bases at V and 0 bases at J, with 14 bases in the middle. CDR1 is SNHLY and CDR2 is FYNNEI in the germline V gene. The protocol was immunoSEQ multiplex PCR, while the TCRdb copy is restricted to in-frame clones and leaves out a portion. The sample yields roughly 120,000 clones, around 89% seen once. Sequenced input: PBMCs. The chain is built from TRBV2 and TRBJ2-3; a possible D gene is TRBD2 (6 bases). This TCR was sampled from a young man in good health and CMV-seronegative. CDR3 region: CASSGRRRASTDTQYF. The CDR3 DNA sequence: TGTGCCAGCAGTGGACGGCGGAGGGCGAGCACAGATACGCAGTATTTT.